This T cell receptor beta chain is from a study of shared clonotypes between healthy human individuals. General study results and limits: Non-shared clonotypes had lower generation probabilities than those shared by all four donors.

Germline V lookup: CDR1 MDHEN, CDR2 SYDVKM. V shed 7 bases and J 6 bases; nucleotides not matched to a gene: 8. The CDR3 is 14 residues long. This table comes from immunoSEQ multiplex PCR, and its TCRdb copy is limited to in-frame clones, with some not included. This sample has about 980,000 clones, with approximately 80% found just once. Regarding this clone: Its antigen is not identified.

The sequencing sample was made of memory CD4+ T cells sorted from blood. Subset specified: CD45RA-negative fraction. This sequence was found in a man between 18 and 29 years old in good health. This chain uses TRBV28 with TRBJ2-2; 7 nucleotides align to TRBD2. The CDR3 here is CASKRGGSAGELFF. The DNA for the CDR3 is TGTGCCAGCAAACGGGGAGGGTCGGCCGGGGAGCTGTTTTTT.